This T cell receptor (beta chain) was recorded in a study of shared clonotypes between healthy human individuals. About the research overall: The people who gave samples were two women and three men aged 18 to 49. General study results and limits: Collection of samples was limited to blood; tissue repertoires likely differ.

The germline V gene has CDR1 SGHAT and CDR2 FQNNGV. The V end lost 5 bases, the J end lost 8 bases, and 10 bases lay between the germline ends. The CDR3 consists of 13 residues. Deep was the level used in running the assay. For every subset, genomic DNA was evenly distributed across several immunoSEQ plates. Repertoires were generated with immunoSEQ multiplex PCR, while TCRdb's copy carries only in-frame clones and drops some. The data contain 490,000 or so clones, approximately 80% of them singletons. As regards this clone: Its antigen is undetermined.

The genes are TRBV11-2 and TRBJ1-6; no reliable D call. The sequenced material came from PBMCs. This TCR was sampled from a woman aged 40 to 55 in good health. Some clones in this sample may be carry-over from other donors' samples. The CDR3 is CASSTVTDSPLHF. CDR3 nucleotides: TGTGCCAGCAGCACCGTGACGGATTCACCCCTCCACTTT.